Below are 21 T cell receptor beta chains sequenced from a single sample in a study of T cells in women clearing cervical HPV infection (dated by TCRdb to 2016 to 2019). The library was obtained by the immunoSEQ multiplex PCR assay. The table was pulled from immuneACCESS by TCRdb, which kept in-frame rearrangements only. Such tables lose some clones; where checked, under half of the loss comes from unresolved V genes, and the rest has no known cause. The record for this sample contains 30,000 to 45,000 clones. The ten largest clones capture approximately 5.9% of the sample. The material sequenced was blood buffy coat. All receptors derive from a woman aged 18 to 75 with a cervical HPV16 infection that either progressed to CIN3+ or cleared (not recorded which).

In regard to this clone: Sequencing ends 3 residues short of the CDR3 end; the germline J gene provides the rest. The chain recombines TRBV18 with TRBJ2-7, with D possibly called TRBD1 or TRBD2 (5 bases each). The germline gives CDR1 KGHSH, CDR2 LQKENI. The length of the CDR3 is 14 residues. V shed 6 bases and J shed 5 bases, with 17 bases lying between them. This CDR3 is CASSPGSGRNEQYF. The CDR3 DNA, read in part, is TGTGCCAGCTCCCCAGGCTCAGGGAGAAACGAG.

CDR3 amino acids: CASSAGNTGELFF. CDR3 DNA, as far as it was read: TGTGCCAGCAGTGCAGGGAACACCGGGGAG. The chain recombines TRBV6-4 with TRBJ2-2; D gene unclear. The read is 3 residues too short to cover the CDR3 end, so that end is filled in from the germline J gene. CDR1 and CDR2 from the germline V gene are MRHNA and SNTAGT. This CDR3 has 13 residues. V lost 4 bases to trimming and J lost 1 base, with 4 bases between them.

On this clone itself: The read falls 3 residues short of the CDR3 end, and the missing part is taken from the germline J gene. The chain carries TRBV7-7 and TRBJ2-5; D possibly corresponds to TRBD2 (6 bases). The CDR3 extends over 15 amino acids. The germline V gene encodes CDR1 SSHAT and CDR2 FNYEAQ (reference sequence). V was clipped by 1 base and J by 7 bases, with 16 bases between them. The CDR3 region is CASSLGSGPEGTQYF. Partial CDR3 DNA: TGTGCCAGCAGCTTAGGCAGCGGGCCCGAAGGGACC.

A note on this clone: The read ends 3 residues shy of where the CDR3 ends; the end is completed using the germline J gene. The chain recombines TRBV7-9 with TRBJ2-1, with 8 bases fitting TRBD1. In germline, CDR1 is SEHNR, CDR2 FQNEAQ (reference sequence). The CDR3 runs 15 residues. V gave up 5 bases and J gave up 9 bases; unmatched junction bases: 12. The DNA read from the CDR3 is TGTGCCAGCAGCCGACAGGGGACAGGCTCTACTGAG. Amino acid sequence: CASSRQGTGSTE. The full-length CDR3 reads as CASSRQGTGSTEQFF.

Concerning this clone itself: The read comes to an end 3 residues before the CDR3 does, leaving the germline J gene to fill in the end. The chain links TRBV7-9 to TRBJ1-2; possibly TRBD1 for D (5 bases). Germline CDR1 reads SEHNR; CDR2 reads FQNEAQ (reference sequence). This CDR3 has 13 amino acids. V shed 1 base and J shed 5 bases, with 8 bases lying between them. This chain's CDR3 is CASSLGQMYGYTF. The covered CDR3 bases are TGTGCCAGCAGCTTAGGACAGATGTATGGC.

Its frequency marks this clone as medium-sized (0.01 to 0.1%). This CDR3 is CASSPTGGLFF. The CDR3 bases that were read are TGTGCCAGCAGTCCAACAGGGGGA. The genes are TRBV7-2 and TRBJ1-4; 8 bases are shared with TRBD1. The CDR3 end lies 3 residues beyond the end of the read and is filled in from the germline J gene. CDR1 is SGHTA and CDR2 is FQGNSA in the germline V gene. This CDR3 has 11 residues.

Concerning this clone itself: The read ends 3 residues before the CDR3 terminus; that terminus is restored from the germline J gene. This chain joins TRBV20-1 and TRBJ1-1; 7 nucleotides align to TRBD1. The CDR3 runs to 13 residues. Germline trimming cut 6 bases from V and 4 bases from J; bases unmatched to any gene: 8. CDR1 is DFQATT, CDR2 SNEGSKA, per germline (reference sequence). The CDR3 sequence: CSAPTGTSTEAFF. The CDR3 DNA, read in part, is TGCAGTGCCCCGACAGGGACGAGCACTGAA.

Worth noting for this clone: The sequence runs out 3 residues before the end of the CDR3; the remainder is reconstructed from the germline J gene. This chain joins TRBV28 and TRBJ2-5, with 10 bases that match TRBD2. The CDR3 is made up of 16 amino acids. CDR1 and CDR2 from the germline V gene are MDHEN and SYDVKM. Trimming cost V 5 bases and J 3 bases; bases outside gene matches: 9. CDR3 protein: CASSPSRLAGEETQYF. The CDR3 DNA, read in part, is TGTGCCAGCAGTCCCTCCCGGCTAGCGGGAGAAGAGACC. Supplemented by reference TRBV28 and TRBJ2-5, the full variable domain reads DVKVTQSSRYLVKRTGEKVFLECVQDMDHENMFWYRQDPGLGLRLIYFSYDVKMKEKGDIPEGYSVSREKKERFSLILESASTNQTSMYLCASSPSRLAGEETQYFGPGTRLLVL.

Points on this clone: From the germline J gene comes the end of the CDR3, since the read stops 3 residues before it. Other DNA sequences from this sample encode an identical CDR3 as well. This sequence joins TRBV19 and TRBJ1-5; TRBD1 matches at 8 bases. The CDR3 has 14 residues. V was clipped by 6 bases and J by 7 bases; unmatched bases: 8. CDR1 is LNHDA, CDR2 SQIVND, per germline (reference sequence). The part of the CDR3 DNA that was read is TGTGCCAGTAGGGACAGGGAGGAAAGACAGCCC. This sequence encodes CASRDREERQP. The CDR3 in its entirety is CASRDREERQPQHF.

Note on this clone: The CDR3 is cut off 3 residues early in the read; its end comes from the germline J gene. The chain employs TRBV18 and TRBJ2-2; 8 nucleotides align to TRBD1. CDR1 and CDR2 from the germline V gene are KGHSH and LQKENI. The CDR3 is 13 amino acids. CDR3 DNA, as far as it was read: TGTGCCAGCTCACCGGGACAGGCTGAAAAG. As protein: CASSPGQAEK. The full CDR3 reads CASSPGQAEKLFF.

On this clone: The read ends 3 residues shy of where the CDR3 ends; the end is completed using the germline J gene. V and J are TRBV14 and TRBJ2-3, with D perhaps TRBD2 (7 bases). The CDR3 covers 14 residues. CDR1 and CDR2 from the germline V gene are SGHDN and FVKESK. The part of the CDR3 DNA that was read is TGTGCCAGCAGCCAAGGCTCGGGGGGCGAGACG. It codes for CASSQGSGGET. In full, the CDR3 is CASSQGSGGETQYF.

Comment on this clone: The read is 3 residues too short to cover the CDR3 end, so that end is filled in from the germline J gene. This rearrangement joins TRBV19 to TRBJ2-1; 9 bases fit TRBD1. Germline-derived CDR1 and CDR2 are LNHDA and SQIVND (reference sequence). J lost 4 bases, V lost 3 bases, and 4 bases had no gene match. The CDR3 length is 15 residues. This CDR3 reads CASSITGGAYNEQFF. The covered CDR3 bases are TGTGCCAGTAGTATTACAGGGGGCGCTTACAATGAG. Combining the CDR3 with reference TRBV19 and TRBJ2-1 gives the whole variable domain DGGITQSPKYLFRKEGQNVTLSCEQNLNHDAMYWYRQDPGQGLRLIYYSQIVNDFQKGDIAEGYSVSREKKESFPLTVTSAQKNPTAFYLCASSITGGAYNEQFFGPGTRLTVL.

To note about this clone: The read halts 3 residues ahead of the CDR3 end, with the missing end drawn from the germline J gene. This sequence joins TRBV5-6 and TRBJ1-5, with 7 bases aligning to TRBD1. Trimming removed 3 bases from V and 4 bases from J; junction bases left unmatched: 4. The germline V gene has CDR1 SGHDT and CDR2 YYEEEE. The CDR3 extends over 14 amino acids. Partial CDR3 DNA: TGTGCCAGCAGCTGGGGACAGAATAATCAGCCC. It is translated as CASSWGQNNQP. Given in full, the CDR3 is CASSWGQNNQPQHF.

Regarding this clone: The sequence runs out 3 residues before the end of the CDR3; the remainder is reconstructed from the germline J gene. The chain employs TRBV19 and TRBJ2-4; TRBD2 agrees at 7 bases. Germline CDR1 reads LNHDA; CDR2 reads SQIVND (reference sequence). The CDR3 runs to 13 residues. The chain's CDR3 is CASSLGGVGGQYF. The CDR3 DNA, read in part, is TGTGCCAGTAGCCTGGGGGGGGTCGGAGGT. The entire variable domain, with the rest obtained from reference TRBV19 and TRBJ2-4, is as follows: DGGITQSPKYLFRKEGQNVTLSCEQNLNHDAMYWYRQDPGQGLRLIYYSQIVNDFQKGDIAEGYSVSREKKESFPLTVTSAQKNPTAFYLCASSLGGVGGQYFGAGTRLSVL.

Concerning this clone itself: The read gets to within 3 residues of the CDR3 end, and the germline J gene fills in the rest. V gene TRBV6-2 or TRBV6-3 combines with J gene TRBJ2-7; D may be TRBD1 (5 bases). From germline, CDR1 is MNHEY and CDR2 SVGEGT. This CDR3 is 12 amino acids long. V dropped 6 bases and J dropped 6 bases, with 12 bases sitting between them. The DNA read from the CDR3 is TGTGCCAGCAGAACACAGGAGTTCGAG. This gives the protein CASRTQEFE. From start to end, the CDR3 is CASRTQEFEQYF.

Comment on this clone: The read halts 3 residues ahead of the CDR3 end, with the missing end drawn from the germline J gene. V and J are TRBV30 and TRBJ1-2, with D possibly TRBD1 on 6 matching bases. The CDR3 covers 13 residues. Per the germline V gene, CDR1 is GTSNPN and CDR2 is SVGIG (reference sequence). The CDR3 DNA, read in part, is TGTGCCTGGAGGTATAGGGGGTCGGGCGAC. Its protein is CAWRYRGSGD. The full CDR3 reads CAWRYRGSGDYTF.

Comment on this clone: The read terminates 3 residues ahead of where the CDR3 ends, so the germline J gene completes it. V usage is TRBV29-1 and J usage is TRBJ1-2, with 7 bases fitting TRBD1. This CDR3 is 16 amino acids long. Germline CDR1 reads SQVTM; CDR2 reads ANQGSEA. The sequenced part of the CDR3 DNA is TGCAGCGTTAGTAAATCCGGCGGACAGGCCGCGCGGGGC. Encoded protein: CSVSKSGGQAARG. The whole CDR3 region reads CSVSKSGGQAARGYTF.

About this clone itself: The read halts 3 residues ahead of the CDR3 end, with the missing end drawn from the germline J gene. The chain combines TRBV20-1 with TRBJ2-3, with D perhaps TRBD2 (5 bases). The germline V gene encodes CDR1 DFQATT and CDR2 SNEGSKA (reference sequence). V was shortened by 5 bases and J by 7 bases, with 10 bases between the two germline ends. CDR3 length: 11 residues. The CDR3: CSAWLAYTQYF. The sequenced CDR3 bases are TGCAGTGCTTGGCTAGCTTATACG.

In the case of this clone: The read halts 3 residues ahead of the CDR3 end, with the missing end drawn from the germline J gene. This chain connects TRBV30 to TRBJ1-5; a weak D match, TRBD1 (5 bases). Per the germline V gene, CDR1 is GTSNPN and CDR2 is SVGIG (reference sequence). The CDR3 is made up of 14 amino acids. V lost 0 bases to trimming and J lost 9 bases, with 15 bases between them. The CDR3 protein is CAWSVPGGGMPQHF. CDR3 DNA (partial): TGTGCCTGGAGTGTACCGGGGGGGGGAATGCCC.

Note on this clone: The DNA ends 3 residues before the CDR3 does, and the rest of the CDR3 is filled in from the germline J gene. The chain links TRBV7-2 to TRBJ2-7; TRBD1 agrees at 7 bases. V was pared by 0 bases and J by 0 bases, with 11 bases of the junction left unmatched. CDR1 is SGHTA and CDR2 is FQGNSA in the germline V gene. This CDR3 has 18 amino acids. CDR3 DNA, as far as it was read: TGTGCCAGCAGCTTAGCGGCCCACAGGGGACGAAGCTCCTACGAG. This sequence encodes CASSLAAHRGRSSYE. The entire CDR3 protein reads CASSLAAHRGRSSYEQYF. Using reference TRBV7-2 and TRBJ2-7 for the parts outside the CDR3, the full variable domain is GAGVSQSPSNKVTEKGKDVELRCDPISGHTALYWYRQSLGQGLEFLIYFQGNSAPDKSGLPSDRFSAERTGGSVSTLTIQRTQQEDSAVYLCASSLAAHRGRSSYEQYFGPGTRLTVT.

About this clone: The read falls 3 residues short of the CDR3 end, and the missing part is taken from the germline J gene. V and J are TRBV20-1 and TRBJ2-3; unclear D gene. Germline CDR1 and CDR2: DFQATT and SNEGSKA (reference sequence). The CDR3 is made up of 13 amino acids. Partial CDR3 DNA: TGCAGTGCTAGAGGTCTAACCCGAGAGACG. This sequence encodes CSARGLTRET. The complete CDR3 protein is CSARGLTRETQYF.